Each of the 28 T cell receptor beta chains below was sequenced from the same sample in a study of early T cells in non-severe SARS-CoV-2 infection (dated by TCRdb to the early 2020s). The library was produced with 5' RACE. Data came from a NextSeq 500. TCRdb applied fastp at Q25 and MiXCR to the public reads, then kept only in-frame beta chains. Records with the same CDR3 protein are collapsed into one entry carrying the most frequent genes and DNA. The sample table lists 100,000 or so distinct CDR3 sequences, 15% to 20% of them with a count of one. Clones ranked in the top ten supply 4.5% to 6% of the sample. The starting material was whole blood, obtained at baseline. Receptors were obtained from an adult who was a healthcare worker with PCR-confirmed SARS-CoV-2 infection or an uninfected control (not recorded which).

This clonotype was observed once. The rearrangement links TRBV2 to TRBJ1-6; unclear D gene. The CDR3 contains 13 residues. In germline, CDR1 is SNHLY, CDR2 FYNNEI. V lost 5 bases and J lost 7, with 9 bases in between. CDR3: CASSMEGNSPLHF. The CDR3 DNA reads TGTGCCAGCAGTATGGAGGGAAATTCACCCCTCCACTTT. The full variable domain, with the rest looked up from reference TRBV2 and TRBJ1-6, is EPEVTQTPSHQVTQMGQEVILRCVPISNHLYFYWYRQILGQKVEFLVSFYNNEISEKSEIFDDQFSVERPDGSNFTLKIRSTKLEDSAMYFCASSMEGNSPLHFGNGTRLTVT.

This sequence joins TRBV28 and TRBJ2-7; D not resolved. The CDR3 has 14 amino acids. Between the trimmed V and J ends, which lost 8 bases and 1 base, there was a span of 15 bases. CDR1 and CDR2 from the germline V gene are MDHEN and SYDVKM. Here the CDR3 reads CASQDGTTSYEQYF. In DNA, the CDR3 is TGTGCCAGCCAAGACGGCACCACTTCCTACGAGCAGTACTTC.

In this sample, this clonotype turned up many times. The chain recombines TRBV20-1 with TRBJ2-5; D is perhaps TRBD1 (6 bases). This CDR3 contains 14 residues. In germline, CDR1 is DFQATT, CDR2 SNEGSKA (reference sequence). Trimming removed 3 bases at V and 3 bases at J, with 14 bases between. DNA of the CDR3: TGCAGTGCTAGCTCACCTAGGGGGAAAGAGACCCAGTACTTC. It encodes CSASSPRGKETQYF.

CDR3: CASSISGRPNNEQFF. CDR3 sequence (DNA): TGTGCCAGCAGTATTAGCGGGAGGCCAAACAATGAGCAGTTCTTC. The chain carries TRBV27 and TRBJ2-1; the match to TRBD2 covers 10 bases. The CDR3 has 15 residues. Germline V gives CDR1 MNHEY, CDR2 SMNVEV (reference sequence). Trimming removed 5 bases from V and 5 bases from J; junction bases left unmatched: 6.

This clonotype was counted a few times. V is TRBV5-1 and J is TRBJ1-2; D not certain. This CDR3 comprises 14 residues. Germline CDR1 reads SGHRS; CDR2 reads YFSETQ. The V and J ends lost 0 bases and 4 bases respectively, with 10 bases between them. CDR3 residues: CASSLDPKVYGYTF. The CDR3 DNA follows: TGCGCCAGCAGCTTGGACCCAAAAGTCTATGGCTACACCTTC. Full variable domain (remainder filled in from reference TRBV5-1 and TRBJ1-2): KAGVTQTPRYLIKTRGQQVTLSCSPISGHRSVSWYQQTPGQGLQFLFEYFSETQRNKGNFPGRFSGRQFSNSRSEMNVSTLELGDSALYLCASSLDPKVYGYTFGSGTRLTVV.

This rearrangement joins TRBV5-1 to TRBJ2-7; D unclear. Per the germline V gene, CDR1 is SGHRS and CDR2 is YFSETQ. CDR3 length equals 13 residues. Trimming left V 1 base short and J 7 bases short, with 12 bases between. Written as DNA, the CDR3 is TGCGCCAGCAGCTTGAGGGATGACGGAGAGCAGTACTTC. Translation gives CASSLRDDGEQYF.

V is TRBV10-3 and J is TRBJ2-5; D ambiguous. The CDR3 loop spans 12 amino acids. Germline CDR1 and CDR2: ENHRY and SYGVKD. Trimming shortened V by 0 bases and J by 5 bases, and 4 bases separated the two germline ends. The CDR3 bases are TGTGCCATCAGTGAGTCGTTGGAGACCCAGTACTTC. This gives the protein CAISESLETQYF.

The chain is built from TRBV12-3 or TRBV12-4 and TRBJ1-5, with D tentatively TRBD1 (6 bases). The CDR3 extends over 13 amino acids. Deletions cut 5 bases from V and 6 bases from J, with 11 bases between. CDR3 loop: CASSLRGTQPQHF. The DNA of the CDR3 is TGTGCCAGCAGTCTCAGGGGAACTCAGCCCCAGCATTTT.

In its sample, this clonotype was seen a few times. This chain connects TRBV2 to TRBJ2-1; D may be TRBD2 (6 bases). The V gene lost 7 bases and the J gene lost 14 bases, with 24 bases spanning the gap. The CDR3 totals 14 residues. CDR1 and CDR2 from the germline V gene are SNHLY and FYNNEI. The CDR3 sequence: CASMREEVVISKFF. In nucleotides, the CDR3 is TGTGCCAGCATGAGGGAGGAGGTAGTAATATCGAAGTTCTTC.

V is TRBV28 and J is TRBJ2-6; possible D gene TRBD1, 6 bases. The CDR3 covers 16 residues. V dropped 5 bases and J dropped 2 bases, with 13 bases sitting between them. Germline loops: CDR1 MDHEN, CDR2 SYDVKM. The CDR3 sequence is CASSLTGLTGANVLTF. In DNA, the CDR3 is TGTGCCAGCAGTCTAACAGGGCTAACTGGGGCCAACGTCCTGACTTTC.

This chain connects TRBV5-1 to TRBJ1-1; possible D gene TRBD1, 5 bases. The CDR3 covers 14 residues. V was trimmed by 4 bases and J by 1 base, leaving 11 bases between them. The germline CDR1 and CDR2 sequences are SGHRS and YFSETQ. CDR3 nucleotide sequence: TGCGCCAGCAGCGTCAGGGTTGCGAACACTGAAGCTTTCTTT. Translating it yields CASSVRVANTEAFF.

This clonotype appeared many times. This chain uses TRBV2 with TRBJ2-1, with TRBD2 matching 10 bases. CDR1 is SNHLY and CDR2 is FYNNEI in the germline V gene. V was pared by 2 bases and J by 5 bases, with 3 bases of the junction left unmatched. The CDR3 extends over 15 amino acids. In DNA form, the CDR3 reads TGTGCCAGCAGTGAACGGACTAGCGGAAACAATGAGCAGTTCTTC. Translation gives CASSERTSGNNEQFF.

The V call is TRBV4-1, the J call TRBJ1-2, with D possibly matching TRBD1 (5 bases). Germline lookup yields CDR1 MGHRA and CDR2 YSYEKL. The CDR3 length is 16 residues. V lost 0 bases and J lost 3, with 14 bases in between. The CDR3 loop reads CASSQEAGAAHYGYTF. CDR3 bases: TGCGCCAGCAGCCAAGAGGCTGGGGCAGCCCACTATGGCTACACCTTC.

This clonotype showed up just a few times. In DNA form, the CDR3 reads TGCAGTGCTAGAGATCGACGGGTCCGGGGCCAAGCGGCTTTCTTT. Its protein product is CSARDRRVRGQAAFF. The gene calls are TRBV20-1 and TRBJ1-1; tentatively, D is TRBD1 (5 bases). Trimming removed 0 bases at V and 11 bases at J, with 22 bases between. The CDR3 sequence is 15 residues long. Germline V gene data show CDR1 as DFQATT and CDR2 as SNEGSKA (reference sequence).

This clonotype was found many times. The chain carries TRBV20-1 and TRBJ1-6; 7 nucleotides line up with TRBD1. The germline V gene has CDR1 DFQATT and CDR2 SNEGSKA (reference sequence). J gave up 16 bases and V 5 bases, and 17 bases lay outside the gene matches. The CDR3 spans 14 residues. CDR3: CSARTRDSELGLHF. The CDR3 DNA sequence: TGCAGTGCTCGGACCCGGGACAGTGAACTGGGGCTCCACTTT.

This clonotype has just a few counts. The chain uses TRBV27 and TRBJ1-1; no clear D. The germline V gene encodes CDR1 MNHEY and CDR2 SMNVEV (reference sequence). CDR3 length: 15 residues. V lost 6 bases and J 1 base, leaving 15 bases between the germline ends. The CDR3 reads CASREGPEENTEAFF. CDR3 bases: TGTGCCAGCAGGGAGGGTCCTGAGGAGAACACTGAAGCTTTCTTT.

This clonotype was seen only a few times. The rearrangement uses TRBV20-1 and TRBJ2-4; no definite D call. V was cut by 5 bases and J by 3 bases, with 2 bases left in between. The germline CDR1 and CDR2 sequences are DFQATT and SNEGSKA (reference sequence). This CDR3 has 10 amino acids. As DNA, the CDR3 is TGCAGTGCTTACAAAAACATTCAGTACTTC. Its translation: CSAYKNIQYF.

Ten or more counts support this clonotype. The chain recombines TRBV5-5 with TRBJ1-2; D is uncertain. Trimming cost V 5 bases and J 3 bases, with 17 bases left between them. The CDR3 covers 15 residues. Per germline, CDR1 SGHKS and CDR2 YYEKEE (reference sequence). CDR3 sequence reads: CASSYTGLADYGYTF. DNA of the CDR3: TGTGCCAGCAGTTACACGGGCCTTGCGGACTATGGCTACACCTTC.

This chain joins TRBV7-9 and TRBJ2-7, with D possibly TRBD1 on 5 matching bases. Trimming pared 0 bases from V and 3 bases from J, leaving 9 bases between. The CDR3 length is 14 residues. Germline assignment: CDR1 SEHNR and CDR2 FQNEAQ (reference sequence). CDR3 residues: CASSLASGHYEQYF. Here the CDR3 DNA reads TGTGCCAGCAGCTTAGCGAGTGGACACTACGAGCAGTACTTC.

The chain couples TRBV19 to TRBJ2-1; the match to TRBD2 covers 10 bases. The ends lost 1 base at V and 4 bases at J; junction bases unmatched: 7. Germline values: CDR1 LNHDA, CDR2 SQIVND (reference sequence). CDR3 length equals 17 residues. Written as DNA, the CDR3 is TGTGCCAGTAGTATAGGTAGTAGCGGGAGGAAATACAATGAGCAGTTCTTC. This sequence encodes CASSIGSSGRKYNEQFF. The complete variable domain, with remaining parts taken from reference TRBV19 and TRBJ2-1, reads DGGITQSPKYLFRKEGQNVTLSCEQNLNHDAMYWYRQDPGQGLRLIYYSQIVNDFQKGDIAEGYSVSREKKESFPLTVTSAQKNPTAFYLCASSIGSSGRKYNEQFFGPGTRLTVL.

The chain employs TRBV28 and TRBJ2-3, with TRBD1 matching 9 bases. The V gene end was trimmed by 6 bases and the J gene end by 1 base; junction bases not matched to a gene: 2. The CDR3 covers 14 residues. Germline-derived CDR1 and CDR2 are MDHEN and SYDVKM. CDR3 loop: CASSRDRGTDTQYF. The CDR3 bases are TGTGCCAGCAGCCGGGACAGGGGCACAGATACGCAGTATTTT.

This clonotype was observed a few times. V and J are TRBV7-2 and TRBJ2-7, with 12 bases fitting TRBD2. Unmatched junction bases numbered 6, after V lost 5 bases and J lost 4 bases. CDR1 and CDR2 (germline): SGHTA, FQGNSA. The CDR3 has 15 residues. The chain's CDR3 is CASSPSTSGSYEQYF. CDR3 DNA: TGTGCCAGCAGCCCATCGACTAGCGGGAGTTACGAGCAGTACTTC.

This chain uses TRBV5-4 with TRBJ2-1; D gene ambiguous. CDR1 is SGHNT and CDR2 is YYREEE in the germline V gene (reference sequence). The CDR3 runs 12 residues. V was pared by 4 bases and J by 7 bases, with 9 bases between. Here the CDR3 DNA reads TGTGCCAGCAGCCTGCCCTGGAATGAGCAGTTCTTC. Residues: CASSLPWNEQFF.

The genes are TRBV5-1 and TRBJ1-1; no clear D gene. The CDR3 length is 11 residues. Germline lookup yields CDR1 SGHRS and CDR2 YFSETQ. The V end was cut by 5 bases, the J end by 1 base, with 3 bases between. The CDR3 bases are TGCGCCAGCAGATCGAACACTGAAGCTTTCTTT. The encoded protein is CASRSNTEAFF.

The gene calls are TRBV20-1 and TRBJ2-7; D remains ambiguous. Per the germline V gene, CDR1 is DFQATT and CDR2 is SNEGSKA (reference sequence). Trimming shortened V by 6 bases and J by 0 bases, and 15 bases separated the two germline ends. CDR3 length equals 14 residues. The CDR3 loop is CSAQRGYPSYEQYF. DNA for the CDR3: TGCAGTGCCCAGAGAGGTTACCCCTCCTACGAGCAGTACTTC.

The sample holds a few counts of this clonotype. The chain combines TRBV19 with TRBJ2-7; D is unclear. CDR1 is LNHDA and CDR2 is SQIVND in the germline V gene (reference sequence). With 5 bases removed from V and 3 bases from J, the gap between germline ends came to 11 bases. The CDR3 covers 13 residues. CDR3 coding DNA: TGTGCCAGTAGTGCCTCGCTGTTCTACGAGCAGTACTTC. This sequence encodes CASSASLFYEQYF.

In this sample, this clonotype turned up a few times. V and J are TRBV7-9 and TRBJ2-3; 8 bases agree with TRBD2. The CDR3 consists of 12 residues. Looked up from germline, CDR1 is SEHNR and CDR2 is FQNEAQ (reference sequence). Trimming removed 8 bases from V and 5 bases from J; junction bases left unmatched: 3. The CDR3, as DNA: TGTGCCAGCCTAGCGGGTGTAGATACGCAGTATTTT. Its protein is CASLAGVDTQYF.

This clonotype was recorded a few times. The chain joins TRBV7-9 to TRBJ2-3; D may be TRBD2 (5 bases). The CDR3 contains 14 residues. Germline-derived CDR1 and CDR2 are SEHNR and FQNEAQ (reference sequence). V lost 5 bases and J 2 bases, leaving 11 bases between the germline ends. CDR3 region: CASSLSAFTDTQYF. The CDR3, as DNA: TGTGCCAGCAGCCTTAGCGCCTTCACAGATACGCAGTATTTT.